This T cell receptor (beta chain) was observed in a study of breast tumors, draining lymph nodes, adjacent tissues. Study results and limitations: Tumor repertoires ranked between lymph nodes and nontumor tissue in diversity, with V and J gene preferences. Tumor and nontumor repertoires were significantly more similar in luminal-like than in basal-like breast cancer. Findings are consistent with lymph node origin and intratumoral expansion of most tumor T cells.

On this clonotype itself: Its specificity is unknown.

MiXCR was run by TCRdb on the multiplex PCR reads, yielding one entry per CDR3 protein. The table lists approximately 20,000 distinct CDR3 sequences, about 40% of them singletons. This CDR3 region has 13 residues. The ends were cut back, 4 bases at V and 7 bases at J, with 14 bases in the middle. Germline CDR1 is SGHDT and CDR2 is YYEEEE. This TCR was recovered from a female donor with breast cancer. Some clones in this sample may be carry-over from other donors' samples. The chain has TRBV5-6 and TRBJ1-2; possible D gene TRBD1, 6 bases. The specimen sequenced was breast tumor tissue. In DNA, the CDR3 is TGTGCCAGCAGCCCGGGACAAACCTGTGGCTACACCTTC. This translates into CASSPGQTCGYTF.